This T cell receptor (beta chain) came from a study of CD8+CD57+ T cells in acquired aplastic anemia. General study points: Some 30 was the count of CD8+ CDR3 sequences that patients shared with controls.

Regarding this clonotype: Its cognate antigen is unknown.

Genomic DNA constituted the template upon which TCR beta VDJ and CDR3 profiling was performed. TCRdb passed the reads through MiXCR, listing each CDR3 protein once. The table has approximately 150,000 distinct CDR3 sequences, over 55% seen once. Sequencing was done on patients that had shown CD8+CD57+ cell expansion by flow cytometry. Sequencing was performed on sorted CD4+, CD8+, or CD8+CD57+ T cells (not recorded which) from PBMCs. This clonotype was sampled from a human donor with aplastic anemia.

The CDR3 coding sequence is TGCAGTGCTAGGGAGCCTCAGGGGGCCTCACCCCTCCACTTT. This translates into CSAREPQGASPLHF. The chain uses TRBV20-1 and TRBJ1-6; 8 nucleotides line up with TRBD1. The germline V gene encodes CDR1 DFQATT and CDR2 SNEGSKA (reference sequence). J gave up 10 bases and V 3 bases, and 8 bases lay outside the gene matches. The CDR3 contains 14 residues.